This T cell receptor (beta chain) was sequenced in a study of neurological immune-mediated disorders. This clonotype was observed a few times. Its antigen is unknown. The study's findings and limits: No expanded-clone CDR3 amino acid sequence recurred across subjects, suggesting private TCR-beta repertoires. The phylogenetic placement of 18 of 34 multiple sclerosis patients' repertoires in one related-CDR3 cluster constitutes a possible signature.

TCRdb independently ran MiXCR on the 5' RACE reads; one entry per CDR3 protein. This table holds more than 20,000 distinct CDR3 sequences, approximately 2.7% found once. The study built unsorted libraries from 2 million PBMCs kept at -80 C. The receptor was isolated from a woman aged 45-65 years with multiple sclerosis. The source material was PBMCs.

CDR3 in amino acids: CASSRTGGEETQYF. The DNA for the CDR3 is TGCGCCAGCAGCCGAACAGGGGGCGAAGAGACCCAGTACTTC. This sequence joins TRBV5-1 and TRBJ2-5, with 9 bases matching TRBD1. The germline V gene has CDR1 SGHRS and CDR2 YFSETQ. The ends lost 4 bases at V and 3 bases at J; junction bases unmatched: 4. The CDR3 is made up of 14 amino acids.